This is a list of T cell receptor beta chains from one sample in a study of T cell changes during pregnancy in multiple sclerosis. Method: immunoSEQ multiplex PCR; TCRdb's copy keeps in-frame clones and lacks some. The table has over 50,000 clones, around 89% seen once; the top ten hold approximately 0.91%. The sample was peripheral blood, taken in the first trimester of pregnancy. All receptors derive from a female donor in good health, enrolled as a control in a pregnancy study. Both conserved end residues are part of each CDR3. D genes are given only for firm matches. Clone size is not always given. Where it is, it says once, few, many or a class for expanded clones.

V gene: TRBV2; D gene: TRBD2; J gene: TRBJ2-3; clone size: -; CDR3 DNA: TGTGCCAGCAGTGAGGAGCGGGGGGGCCAAGGGACGCAGTATTTT; CDR3 protein: CASSEERGGQGTQYF
V gene: TRBV2; D gene: TRBD1; J gene: TRBJ1-2; clone size: -; CDR3 DNA: TGTGCCAGCGGACAGGGGGACTATGGCTACACCTTC; CDR3 protein: CASGQGDYGYTF
V gene: TRBV20-1; D gene: -; J gene: TRBJ1-2; clone size: -; CDR3 DNA: TGCAGTGCTAGACCTTTTTATGGCTACACCTTC; CDR3 protein: CSARPFYGYTF
V gene: TRBV4-3; D gene: -; J gene: TRBJ1-4; clone size: -; CDR3 DNA: TGCGCCAGCAGCCAAGATGTGGTTTCGGCAACTAATGAAAAACTGTTTTTT; CDR3 protein: CASSQDVVSATNEKLFF
V gene: TRBV5-1; D gene: TRBD2; J gene: TRBJ2-3; clone size: -; CDR3 DNA: TGCGCCAGCAGTTCTATTAGCGGGGGCACAGATACGCAGTATTTT; CDR3 protein: CASSSISGGTDTQYF
V gene: TRBV5-5; D gene: -; J gene: TRBJ2-7; clone size: -; CDR3 DNA: TGTGCCAGCAGCTTAATGGCAGGTCCTTCCTACGAGCAGTACTTC; CDR3 protein: CASSLMAGPSYEQYF
V gene: TRBV7-2; D gene: TRBD1; J gene: TRBJ1-1; clone size: -; CDR3 DNA: TGTGCCAGCAGCATGAACAGGGGCACTGAAGCTTTCTTT; CDR3 protein: CASSMNRGTEAFF
V gene: TRBV27; D gene: TRBD1; J gene: TRBJ1-2; clone size: -; CDR3 DNA: TGTGCCAGCAGTTCCGGGACAGGGGGCGCCTCAATGGCTGGCTACACCTTC; CDR3 protein: CASSSGTGGASMAGYTF
V gene: TRBV5-3; D gene: TRBD1; J gene: TRBJ2-1; clone size: -; CDR3 DNA: TGTGCCAGAAACGGATACAGGGGGCAATGCAATGAGCAGTTCTTC; CDR3 protein: CARNGYRGQCNEQFF
V gene: TRBV11-3; D gene: -; J gene: TRBJ1-1; clone size: -; CDR3 DNA: TGTGCCAGCAGCTTGCGGAGGGACACTGAAGCTTTCTTT; CDR3 protein: CASSLRRDTEAFF
V gene: TRBV5-5; D gene: TRBD1; J gene: TRBJ1-1; clone size: -; CDR3 DNA: TGTGCCAGCAGCTTGGCCGGGACAGGGTTGATCACTGAAGCTTTCTTT; CDR3 protein: CASSLAGTGLITEAFF
V gene: TRBV4-3; D gene: TRBD1; J gene: TRBJ1-1; clone size: -; CDR3 DNA: TGCGCCAGCAGCCAGACAGGGAGAATGAACACTGAAGCTTTCTTT; CDR3 protein: CASSQTGRMNTEAFF
V gene: TRBV6-5; D gene: TRBD2; J gene: TRBJ2-5; clone size: -; CDR3 DNA: TGTGCCAGCAGTTACTCTGGGACTAGCGGGGAAGAGACCCAGTACTTC; CDR3 protein: CASSYSGTSGEETQYF
V gene: TRBV11-2; D gene: TRBD1; J gene: TRBJ1-1; clone size: -; CDR3 DNA: TGTGCCAGCAGCTTAAAGTCCCCCCGGACAGGGAACACTGAAGCTTTCTTT; CDR3 protein: CASSLKSPRTGNTEAFF
V gene: TRBV11-3; D gene: -; J gene: TRBJ2-6; clone size: -; CDR3 DNA: TGTGCCAGCAGCTTAGTTTCGTCTGGGGCCAACGTCCTGACTTTC; CDR3 protein: CASSLVSSGANVLTF
V gene: TRBV30; D gene: -; J gene: TRBJ1-2; clone size: -; CDR3 DNA: TGTGCCTGGAGTGTACGCAGCTATGGCTACACCTTC; CDR3 protein: CAWSVRSYGYTF
V gene: TRBV6-4; D gene: TRBD2; J gene: TRBJ2-3; clone size: few; CDR3 DNA: TGTGCCAGCAGTGACTTAGCGGGGGGGCCTCGTGATACGCAGTATTTT; CDR3 protein: CASSDLAGGPRDTQYF
V gene: TRBV18; D gene: TRBD1; J gene: TRBJ2-5; clone size: -; CDR3 DNA: TGTGCCAGCTCACCACCGAGGGGGCGAGTGGAAGAGACCCAGTACTTC; CDR3 protein: CASSPPRGRVEETQYF
V gene: TRBV4-1; D gene: TRBD1; J gene: TRBJ1-1; clone size: -; CDR3 DNA: TGCGCCAGCAGCCAAGTCCCGGGACAGGGTTTGAACACTGAAGCTTTCTTT; CDR3 protein: CASSQVPGQGLNTEAFF
V gene: TRBV12-5; D gene: -; J gene: TRBJ2-7; clone size: -; CDR3 DNA: TGTGCTAGTGGTCTCGACAGGAACGAGCAGTACTTC; CDR3 protein: CASGLDRNEQYF
V gene: TRBV27; D gene: TRBD2; J gene: TRBJ2-6; clone size: -; CDR3 DNA: TGTGCCAGCAGTTTTGTCGGCGGGGGTCCCCTCTCCTCTGGGGCCAACGTCCTGACTTTC; CDR3 protein: CASSFVGGGPLSSGANVLTF
V gene: TRBV11-3; D gene: TRBD1; J gene: TRBJ2-1; clone size: -; CDR3 DNA: TGTGCCAGCACGGGACAGGGCTTTAACAATGAGCAGTTCTTC; CDR3 protein: CASTGQGFNNEQFF
V gene: TRBV4-3; D gene: -; J gene: TRBJ1-5; clone size: -; CDR3 DNA: TGCGCCAGCAGCCAAGATAGGTCGGGTAGCAATCAGCCCCAGCATTTT; CDR3 protein: CASSQDRSGSNQPQHF
V gene: TRBV5-6; D gene: -; J gene: TRBJ2-1; clone size: -; CDR3 DNA: TGTGCCAGCAGCGGGGGGACTGTGTCCTACAATGAGCAGTTCTTC; CDR3 protein: CASSGGTVSYNEQFF
V gene: TRBV19; D gene: TRBD1; J gene: TRBJ1-2; clone size: -; CDR3 DNA: TGTGCCAGTAGTATCGCCGGGACAGGGAGCTATGGCTACACCTTC; CDR3 protein: CASSIAGTGSYGYTF
V gene: TRBV19; D gene: TRBD1; J gene: TRBJ1-2; clone size: -; CDR3 DNA: TGTGCCAGTAGTATAAGTACAGGGGGAAACTATGGCTACACCTTC; CDR3 protein: CASSISTGGNYGYTF
V gene: TRBV15; D gene: -; J gene: TRBJ2-7; clone size: -; CDR3 DNA: TGTGCCACCAGCAGAGCCAGGTCGTTCGAGCAGTACTTC; CDR3 protein: CATSRARSFEQYF
V gene: TRBV7-3; D gene: TRBD1; J gene: TRBJ1-2; clone size: -; CDR3 DNA: TGTGCCAGCAGCCCAACAGGGGGCGAATATGGCTACACCTTC; CDR3 protein: CASSPTGGEYGYTF
V gene: TRBV6-6; D gene: TRBD1; J gene: TRBJ2-1; clone size: -; CDR3 DNA: TGTGCCAGCACGACAGGGGTCTACAATGAGCAGTTCTTC; CDR3 protein: CASTTGVYNEQFF
V gene: TRBV30; D gene: TRBD1; J gene: TRBJ1-2; clone size: -; CDR3 DNA: TGTGCCTGGAGCGGAGCGGGGGGACAGGATTTCTATGGCTACACCTTC; CDR3 protein: CAWSGAGGQDFYGYTF
V gene: TRBV7-2; D gene: -; J gene: TRBJ1-4; clone size: -; CDR3 DNA: TGTGCCAGCAGCTTAGATCCAGGATTTAATGAAAAACTGTTTTTT; CDR3 protein: CASSLDPGFNEKLFF
V gene: TRBV7-2; D gene: TRBD1; J gene: TRBJ1-1; clone size: -; CDR3 DNA: TGTGCCAGCAGCGCCCGTCCTACAGGGGGTGAAGCTTTCTTT; CDR3 protein: CASSARPTGGEAFF
V gene: TRBV19; D gene: TRBD1; J gene: TRBJ1-1; clone size: -; CDR3 DNA: TGTGCCAGTAGTTTCCGACGGGACAGGGAATCGCCGGCTTTCTTT; CDR3 protein: CASSFRRDRESPAFF
V gene: TRBV5-1; D gene: -; J gene: TRBJ2-3; clone size: -; CDR3 DNA: TGCGCCAGCAGCTCCCAGGGTGCTAGCACAGATACGCAGTATTTT; CDR3 protein: CASSSQGASTDTQYF
V gene: TRBV9; D gene: -; J gene: TRBJ2-3; clone size: -; CDR3 DNA: TGTGCCAGCAGCGCGCCGGGGAGGGATACGCAGTATTTT; CDR3 protein: CASSAPGRDTQYF
V gene: TRBV9; D gene: TRBD1; J gene: TRBJ1-6; clone size: -; CDR3 DNA: TGTGCCAGCAGCGTTGGACAGGGGGGTTTCAGTAATTCACCCCTCCACTTT; CDR3 protein: CASSVGQGGFSNSPLHF
V gene: TRBV5-1; D gene: TRBD1; J gene: TRBJ2-7; clone size: -; CDR3 DNA: TGCGCCAGCAGCTTGGAGGCAGGGGGCTCCTACGAGCAGTACTTC; CDR3 protein: CASSLEAGGSYEQYF
V gene: TRBV19; D gene: TRBD1; J gene: TRBJ2-1; clone size: -; CDR3 DNA: TGTGCCAGTAGTATAATACCCGGGACAGTCGAGCAGTTCTTC; CDR3 protein: CASSIIPGTVEQFF
V gene: TRBV2; D gene: TRBD1; J gene: TRBJ1-6; clone size: -; CDR3 DNA: TGTGCCAGCAGGGACAGGGGTTCCTATAATTCACCCCTCCACTTT; CDR3 protein: CASRDRGSYNSPLHF
V gene: TRBV7-2; D gene: TRBD1; J gene: TRBJ1-2; clone size: -; CDR3 DNA: TGTGCCAGCAGCCGGGGACAGGGCGATGGCTACACCTTC; CDR3 protein: CASSRGQGDGYTF
V gene: TRBV18; D gene: TRBD1; J gene: TRBJ1-1; clone size: -; CDR3 DNA: TGTGCCAGCTCACCCAGCTCAGGGGGTCCCTTGAACACTGAAGCTTTCTTT; CDR3 protein: CASSPSSGGPLNTEAFF